What follows is one TCR beta chain and its context. The source of the sample is a study of cytomegalovirus exposure and HLA in healthy donors. The PCR had 60 Vbeta and 13 Jbeta primers. Some clones are missing from TCRdb's copy, which holds only in-frame ones; the method was immunoSEQ multiplex PCR. The sample comprises a few hundred thousand clones, 75% to 85% of which are singletons, and roughly 1.5% rests with the top ten. Although they were nominally healthy when sampled, donors likely had unrecorded immune exposures. Specimen: PBMCs. The receptor was isolated from a girl between 10 and 17 years old in good health and CMV-seronegative.

The CDR3 DNA reads as TGTGCCAGTAGTACCGGGACAGGGGGGCTGTATGGCAATGAGCAGTTCTTC. Translation gives CASSTGTGGLYGNEQFF. The chain is built from TRBV19 and TRBJ2-1; 11 nucleotides line up with TRBD1. The CDR3 sequence is 17 residues long. Trimming took 4 bases from V and 6 from J; bases not matched to a gene: 11. CDR1 LNHDA and CDR2 SQIVND come from the germline V gene (reference sequence).